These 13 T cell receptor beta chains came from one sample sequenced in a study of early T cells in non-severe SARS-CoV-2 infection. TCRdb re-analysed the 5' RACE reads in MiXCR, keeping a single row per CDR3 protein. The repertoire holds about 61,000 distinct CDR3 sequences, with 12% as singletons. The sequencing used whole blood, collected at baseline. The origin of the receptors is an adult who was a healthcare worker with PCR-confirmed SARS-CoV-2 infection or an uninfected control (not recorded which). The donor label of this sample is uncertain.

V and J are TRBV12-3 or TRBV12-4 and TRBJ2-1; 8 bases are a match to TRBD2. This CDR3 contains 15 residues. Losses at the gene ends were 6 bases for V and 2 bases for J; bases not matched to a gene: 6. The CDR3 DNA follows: TGTGCCAGCAGGATTGGCGGGGGGCCCTACAATGAGCAGTTCTTC. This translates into CASRIGGGPYNEQFF.

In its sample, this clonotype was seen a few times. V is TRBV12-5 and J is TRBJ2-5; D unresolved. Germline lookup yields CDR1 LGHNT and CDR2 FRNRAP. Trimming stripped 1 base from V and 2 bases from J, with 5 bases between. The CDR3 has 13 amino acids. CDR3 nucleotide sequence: TGTGCTAGTGGTTTGGACGTACAAGAGACCCAGTACTTC. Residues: CASGLDVQETQYF.

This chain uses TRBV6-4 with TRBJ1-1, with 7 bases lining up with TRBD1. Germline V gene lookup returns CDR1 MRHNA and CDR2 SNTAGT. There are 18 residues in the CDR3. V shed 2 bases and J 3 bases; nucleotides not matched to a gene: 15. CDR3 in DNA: TGTGCCAGCAGTGACCCAAGGGACAGCACCCGTCGGGACACTGAAGCTTTCTTT. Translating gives CASSDPRDSTRRDTEAFF.

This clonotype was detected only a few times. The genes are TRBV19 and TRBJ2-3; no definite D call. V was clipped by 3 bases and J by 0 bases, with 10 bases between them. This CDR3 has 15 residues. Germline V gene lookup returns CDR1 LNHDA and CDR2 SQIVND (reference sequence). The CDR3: CASSMSFSSTDTQYF. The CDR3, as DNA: TGTGCCAGTAGTATGAGTTTTTCTAGCACAGATACGCAGTATTTT.

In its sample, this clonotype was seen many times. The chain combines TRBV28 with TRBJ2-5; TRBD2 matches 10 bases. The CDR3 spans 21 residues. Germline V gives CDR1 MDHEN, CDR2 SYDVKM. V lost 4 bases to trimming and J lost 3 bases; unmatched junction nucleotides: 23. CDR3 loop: CASSSRNPVSGTSAPEETQYF. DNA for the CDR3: TGTGCCAGCAGTTCCCGAAACCCCGTCTCCGGGACTAGCGCCCCGGAAGAGACCCAGTACTTC.

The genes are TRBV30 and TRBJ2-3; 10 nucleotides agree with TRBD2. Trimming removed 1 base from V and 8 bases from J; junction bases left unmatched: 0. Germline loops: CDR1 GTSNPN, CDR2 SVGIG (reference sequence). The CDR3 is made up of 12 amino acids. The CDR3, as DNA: TGTGCCTGGAGTGGGACTAGCGGTACGCAGTATTTT. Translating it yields CAWSGTSGTQYF.

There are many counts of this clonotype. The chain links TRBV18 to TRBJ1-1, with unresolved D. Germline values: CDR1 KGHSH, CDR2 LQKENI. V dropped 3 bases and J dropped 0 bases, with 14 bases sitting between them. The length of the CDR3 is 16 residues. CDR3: CASSPIVGTVNTEAFF. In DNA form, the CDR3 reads TGTGCCAGCTCACCTATCGTTGGCACCGTGAACACTGAAGCTTTCTTT.

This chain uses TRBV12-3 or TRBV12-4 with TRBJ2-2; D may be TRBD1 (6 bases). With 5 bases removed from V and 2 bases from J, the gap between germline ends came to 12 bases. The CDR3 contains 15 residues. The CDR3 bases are TGTGCCAGCAGTAGATTCAGGGGAAACACCGGGGAGCTGTTTTTT. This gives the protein CASSRFRGNTGELFF.

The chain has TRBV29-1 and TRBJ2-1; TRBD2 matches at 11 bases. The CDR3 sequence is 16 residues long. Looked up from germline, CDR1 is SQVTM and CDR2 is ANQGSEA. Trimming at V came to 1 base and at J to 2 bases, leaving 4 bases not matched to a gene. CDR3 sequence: CSVEGSGGAAYNEQFF. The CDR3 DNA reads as TGCAGCGTTGAAGGTAGCGGGGGGGCTGCCTACAATGAGCAGTTCTTC.

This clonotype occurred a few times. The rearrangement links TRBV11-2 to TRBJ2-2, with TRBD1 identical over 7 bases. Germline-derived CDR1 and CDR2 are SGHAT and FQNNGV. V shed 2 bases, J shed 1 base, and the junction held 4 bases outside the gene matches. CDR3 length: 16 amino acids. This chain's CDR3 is CASSLLSGGNTGELFF. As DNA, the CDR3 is TGTGCCAGCAGCTTACTGTCAGGGGGGAACACCGGGGAGCTGTTTTTT.

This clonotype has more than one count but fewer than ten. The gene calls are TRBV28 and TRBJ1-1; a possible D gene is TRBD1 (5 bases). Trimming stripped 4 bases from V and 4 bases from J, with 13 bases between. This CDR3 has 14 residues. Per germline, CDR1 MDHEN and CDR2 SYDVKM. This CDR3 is CASSSPGKATEAFF. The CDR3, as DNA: TGTGCCAGCAGTTCTCCAGGGAAGGCCACTGAAGCTTTCTTT.

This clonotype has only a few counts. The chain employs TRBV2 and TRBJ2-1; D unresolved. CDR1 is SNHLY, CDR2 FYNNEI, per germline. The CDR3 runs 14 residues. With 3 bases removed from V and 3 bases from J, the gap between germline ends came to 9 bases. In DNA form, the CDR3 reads TGTGCCAGCAGTGAGGACGGTCACTACAATGAGCAGTTCTTC. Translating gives CASSEDGHYNEQFF.

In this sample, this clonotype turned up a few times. CDR3 amino acids: CASTLLRAGKTDTQYF. As DNA, the CDR3 is TGTGCCAGCACCCTATTAAGGGCAGGGAAGACAGATACGCAGTATTTT. The rearrangement links TRBV28 to TRBJ2-3, with D possibly matching TRBD1 (5 bases). The V end was cut by 7 bases, the J end by 3 bases, with 20 bases between. In germline, CDR1 is MDHEN, CDR2 SYDVKM. CDR3 length: 16 residues.